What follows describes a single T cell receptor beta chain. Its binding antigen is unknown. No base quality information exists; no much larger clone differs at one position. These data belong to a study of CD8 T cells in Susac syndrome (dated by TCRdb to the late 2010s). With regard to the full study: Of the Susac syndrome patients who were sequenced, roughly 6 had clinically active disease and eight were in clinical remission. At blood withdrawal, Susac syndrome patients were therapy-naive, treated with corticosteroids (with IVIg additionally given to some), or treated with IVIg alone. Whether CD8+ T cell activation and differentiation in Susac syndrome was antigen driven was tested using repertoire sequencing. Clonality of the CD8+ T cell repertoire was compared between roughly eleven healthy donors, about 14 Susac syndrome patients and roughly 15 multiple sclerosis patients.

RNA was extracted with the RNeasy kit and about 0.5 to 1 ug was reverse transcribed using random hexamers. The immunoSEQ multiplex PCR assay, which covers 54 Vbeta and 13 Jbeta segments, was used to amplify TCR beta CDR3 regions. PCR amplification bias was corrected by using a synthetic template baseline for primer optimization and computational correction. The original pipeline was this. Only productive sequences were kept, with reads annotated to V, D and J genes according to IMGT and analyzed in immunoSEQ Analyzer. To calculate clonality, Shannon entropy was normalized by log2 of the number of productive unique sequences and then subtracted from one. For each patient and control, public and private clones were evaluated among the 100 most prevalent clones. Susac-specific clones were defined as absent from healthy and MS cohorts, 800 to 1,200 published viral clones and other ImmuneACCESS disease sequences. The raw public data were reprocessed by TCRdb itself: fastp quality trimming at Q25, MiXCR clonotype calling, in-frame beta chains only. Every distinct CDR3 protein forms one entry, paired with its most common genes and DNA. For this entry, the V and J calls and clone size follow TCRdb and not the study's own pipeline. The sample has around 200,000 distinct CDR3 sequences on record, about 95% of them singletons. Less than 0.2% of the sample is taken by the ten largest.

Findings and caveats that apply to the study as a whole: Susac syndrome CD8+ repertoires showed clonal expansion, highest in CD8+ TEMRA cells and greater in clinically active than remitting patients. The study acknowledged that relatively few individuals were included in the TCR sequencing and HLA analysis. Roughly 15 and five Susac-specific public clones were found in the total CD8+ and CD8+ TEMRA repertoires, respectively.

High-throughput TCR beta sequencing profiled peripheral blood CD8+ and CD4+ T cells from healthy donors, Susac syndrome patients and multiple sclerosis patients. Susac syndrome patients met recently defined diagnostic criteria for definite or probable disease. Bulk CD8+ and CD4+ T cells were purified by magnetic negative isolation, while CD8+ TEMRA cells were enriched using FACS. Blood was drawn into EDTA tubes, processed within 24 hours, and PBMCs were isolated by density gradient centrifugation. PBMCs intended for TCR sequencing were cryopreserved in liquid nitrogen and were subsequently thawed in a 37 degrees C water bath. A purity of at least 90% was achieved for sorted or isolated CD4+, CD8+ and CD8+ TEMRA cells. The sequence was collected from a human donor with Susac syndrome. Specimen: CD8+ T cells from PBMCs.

The CDR3 loop reads CASSWGTGDGYTF. The nucleotide sequence reads TGTGCCAGCAGCTGGGGAACAGGGGATGGCTACACCTTC. The sequence links TRBV5-6 to TRBJ1-2, with TRBD1 matching 7 junction bases. The CDR3 covers 13 residues, taking in both the cysteine and the phenylalanine. This entry keeps only the CDR3 DNA: 39 bases, framed from base 1. Relative to germline, V is missing 3 bases and J is missing 6 bases, with 5 bases of the junction outside any gene match. CDR1 SGHDT and CDR2 YYEEEE are derived from the germline V gene.